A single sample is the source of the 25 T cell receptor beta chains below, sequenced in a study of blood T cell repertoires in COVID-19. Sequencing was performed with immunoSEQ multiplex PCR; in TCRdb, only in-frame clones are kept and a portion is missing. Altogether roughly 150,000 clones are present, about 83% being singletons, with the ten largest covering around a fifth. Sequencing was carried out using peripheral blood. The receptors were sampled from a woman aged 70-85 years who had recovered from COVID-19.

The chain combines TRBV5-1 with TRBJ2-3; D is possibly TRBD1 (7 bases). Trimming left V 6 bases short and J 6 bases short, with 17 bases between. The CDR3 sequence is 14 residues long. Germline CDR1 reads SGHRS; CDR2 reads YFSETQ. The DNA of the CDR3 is TGCGCCAGCACCCAGGGGGGCCCCAATGATACGCAGTATTTT. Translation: CASTQGGPNDTQYF.

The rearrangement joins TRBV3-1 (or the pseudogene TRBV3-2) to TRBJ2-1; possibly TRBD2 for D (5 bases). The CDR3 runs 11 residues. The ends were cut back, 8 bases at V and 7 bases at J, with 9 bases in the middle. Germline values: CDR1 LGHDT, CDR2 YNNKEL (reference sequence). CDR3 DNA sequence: TGTGCCAGCGGGGAGTGGAATGAGCAGTTCTTC. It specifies CASGEWNEQFF.

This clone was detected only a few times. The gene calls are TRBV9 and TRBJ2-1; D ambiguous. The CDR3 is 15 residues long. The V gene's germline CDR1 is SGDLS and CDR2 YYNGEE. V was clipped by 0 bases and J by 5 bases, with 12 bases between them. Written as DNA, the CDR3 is TGTGCCAGCAGCGTAGACCCACTCGCCAACAATGAGCAGTTCTTC. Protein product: CASSVDPLANNEQFF.

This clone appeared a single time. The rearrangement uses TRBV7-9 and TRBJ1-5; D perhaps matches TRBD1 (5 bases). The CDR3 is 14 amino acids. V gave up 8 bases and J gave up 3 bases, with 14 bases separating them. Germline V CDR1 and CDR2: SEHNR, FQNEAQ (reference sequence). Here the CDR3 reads CASAGGFPNQPQHF. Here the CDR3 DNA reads TGTGCCAGCGCGGGGGGGTTTCCCAATCAGCCCCAGCATTTT.

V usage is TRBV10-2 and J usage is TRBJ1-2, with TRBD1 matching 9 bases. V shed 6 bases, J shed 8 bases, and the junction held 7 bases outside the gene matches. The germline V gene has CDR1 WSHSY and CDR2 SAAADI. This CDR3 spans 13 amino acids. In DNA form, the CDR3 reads TGCGCCAGCAGAGGGGACAGGGCAAGCGGCTACACCTTC. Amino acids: CASRGDRASGYTF.

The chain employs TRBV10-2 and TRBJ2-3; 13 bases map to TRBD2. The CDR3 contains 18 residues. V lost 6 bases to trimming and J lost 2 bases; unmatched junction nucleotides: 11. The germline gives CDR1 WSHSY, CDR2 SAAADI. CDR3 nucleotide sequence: TGCGCCAGCAGCCCCGGGGCACTAGCGGGGGGGTACACAGATACGCAGTATTTT. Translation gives CASSPGALAGGYTDTQYF.

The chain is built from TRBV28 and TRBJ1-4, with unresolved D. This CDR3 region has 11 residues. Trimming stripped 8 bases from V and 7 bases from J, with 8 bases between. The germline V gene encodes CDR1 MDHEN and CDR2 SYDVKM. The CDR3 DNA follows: TGTGCCAGCTCCCGGGGTGAAAAACTGTTTTTT. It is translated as CASSRGEKLFF. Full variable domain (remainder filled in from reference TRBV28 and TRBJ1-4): DVKVTQSSRYLVKRTGEKVFLECVQDMDHENMFWYRQDPGLGLRLIYFSYDVKMKEKGDIPEGYSVSREKKERFSLILESASTNQTSMYLCASSRGEKLFFGSGTQLSVL.

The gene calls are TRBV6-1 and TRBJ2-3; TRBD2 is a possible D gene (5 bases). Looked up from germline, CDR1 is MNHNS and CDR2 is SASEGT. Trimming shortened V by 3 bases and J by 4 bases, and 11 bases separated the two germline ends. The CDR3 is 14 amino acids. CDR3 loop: CASSEGRGADTQYF. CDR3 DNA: TGTGCCAGCAGTGAGGGCCGGGGTGCAGATACGCAGTATTTT.

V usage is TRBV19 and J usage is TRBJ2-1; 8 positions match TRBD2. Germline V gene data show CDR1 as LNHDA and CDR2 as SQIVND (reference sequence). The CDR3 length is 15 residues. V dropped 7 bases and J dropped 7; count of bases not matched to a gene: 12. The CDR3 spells CASTTPAGAVNEQFF. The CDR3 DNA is TGTGCCAGTACCACACCAGCGGGAGCTGTGAATGAGCAGTTCTTC.

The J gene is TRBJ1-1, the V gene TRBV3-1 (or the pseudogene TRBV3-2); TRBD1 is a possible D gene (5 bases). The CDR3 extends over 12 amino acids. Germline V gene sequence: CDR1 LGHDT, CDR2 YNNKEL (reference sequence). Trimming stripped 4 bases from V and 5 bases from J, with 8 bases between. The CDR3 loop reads CASSPGGTEAFF. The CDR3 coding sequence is TGTGCCAGCAGCCCCGGGGGAACTGAAGCTTTCTTT.

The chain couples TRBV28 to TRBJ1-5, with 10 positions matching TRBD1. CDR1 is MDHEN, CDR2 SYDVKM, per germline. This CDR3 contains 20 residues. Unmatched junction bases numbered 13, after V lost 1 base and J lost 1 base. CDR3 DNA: TGTGCCAGCAGTTTATCCCCCACGACAGGGGGCGCGAGGAGCAATCAGCCCCAGCATTTT. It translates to CASSLSPTTGGARSNQPQHF.

CDR3 sequence (DNA): TGTGCCAGCAGTTACTCGGAGGTGGAGTTCTTC. As protein: CASSYSEVEFF. The chain links TRBV6-5 to TRBJ2-1, with D possibly being TRBD2 (5 bases). V lost 0 bases to trimming and J lost 14 bases, with 8 bases between them. The CDR3 runs to 11 residues. Germline V gives CDR1 MNHEY, CDR2 SVGAGI.

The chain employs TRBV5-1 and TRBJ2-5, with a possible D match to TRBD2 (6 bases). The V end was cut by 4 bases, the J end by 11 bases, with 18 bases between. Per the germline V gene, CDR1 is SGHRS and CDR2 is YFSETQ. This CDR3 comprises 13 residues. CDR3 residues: CASSPELGAGQYF. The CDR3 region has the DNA TGCGCCAGCAGCCCCGAATTAGGCGCGGGGCAGTACTTC.

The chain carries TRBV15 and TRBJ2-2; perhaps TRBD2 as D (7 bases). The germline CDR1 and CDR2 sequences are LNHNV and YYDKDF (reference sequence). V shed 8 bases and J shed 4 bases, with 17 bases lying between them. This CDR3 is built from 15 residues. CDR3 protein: CATSGWGGGTGELFF. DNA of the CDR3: TGTGCCACCTCAGGCTGGGGGGGCGGCACCGGGGAGCTGTTTTTT.

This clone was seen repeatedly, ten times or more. The CDR3 DNA reads TGCGCCAGCAGCCGGACAGGGGAGAACACAGATACGCAGTATTTT. It yields the protein CASSRTGENTDTQYF. The chain uses TRBV4-3 and TRBJ2-3; 9 bases line up with TRBD1. Germline CDR1 LGHNA, CDR2 YSLEER. The CDR3 is made up of 15 amino acids. Losses at the gene ends were 4 bases for V and 2 bases for J; bases not matched to a gene: 4.

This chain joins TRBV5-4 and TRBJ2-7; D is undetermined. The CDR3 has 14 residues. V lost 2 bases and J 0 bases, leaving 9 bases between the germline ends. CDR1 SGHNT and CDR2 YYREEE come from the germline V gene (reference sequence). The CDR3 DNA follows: TGTGCCAGCAGCTTTTCCCCAGACTCCTACGAGCAGTACTTC. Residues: CASSFSPDSYEQYF. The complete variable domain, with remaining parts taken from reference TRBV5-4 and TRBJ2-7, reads ETGVTQSPTHLIKTRGQQVTLRCSSQSGHNTVSWYQQALGQGPQFIFQYYREEENGRGNFPPRFSGLQFPNYSSELNVNALELDDSALYLCASSFSPDSYEQYFGPGTRLTVT.

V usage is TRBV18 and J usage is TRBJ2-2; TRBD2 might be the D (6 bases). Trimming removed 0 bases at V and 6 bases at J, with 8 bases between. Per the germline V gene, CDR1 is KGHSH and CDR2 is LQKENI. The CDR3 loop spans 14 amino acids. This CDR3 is CASSPPGGSGELFF. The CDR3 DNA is TGTGCCAGCTCACCACCCGGAGGGTCCGGGGAGCTGTTTTTT.

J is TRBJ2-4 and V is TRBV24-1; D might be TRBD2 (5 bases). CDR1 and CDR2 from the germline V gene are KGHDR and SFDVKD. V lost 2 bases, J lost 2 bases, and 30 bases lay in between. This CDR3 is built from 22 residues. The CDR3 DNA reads TGTGCCACCAGTGATTCCGACGTCCGGACTCGAATCGAACCCTCTCCCAAAAACATTCAGTACTTC. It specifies CATSDSDVRTRIEPSPKNIQYF.

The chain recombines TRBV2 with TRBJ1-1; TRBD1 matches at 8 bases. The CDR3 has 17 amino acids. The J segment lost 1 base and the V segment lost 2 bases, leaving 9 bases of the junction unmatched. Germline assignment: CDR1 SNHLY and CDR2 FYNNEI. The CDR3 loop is CASSESVSGGRNTEAFF. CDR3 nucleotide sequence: TGTGCCAGCAGTGAATCTGTTTCAGGGGGCCGGAACACTGAAGCTTTCTTT.

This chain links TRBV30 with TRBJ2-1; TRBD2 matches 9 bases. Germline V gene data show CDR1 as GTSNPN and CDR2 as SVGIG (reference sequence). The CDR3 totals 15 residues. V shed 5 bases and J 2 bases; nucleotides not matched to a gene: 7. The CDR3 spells CAWVSRGGPYNEQFF. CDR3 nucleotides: TGTGCCTGGGTCTCGCGGGGGGGCCCCTACAATGAGCAGTTCTTC.

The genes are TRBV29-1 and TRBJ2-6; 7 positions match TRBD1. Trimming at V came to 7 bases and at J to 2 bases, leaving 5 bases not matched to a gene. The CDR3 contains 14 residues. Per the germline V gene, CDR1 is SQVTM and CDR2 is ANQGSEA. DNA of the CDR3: TGCAGCGCCGCCGGGACAGCTGGGGCCAACGTCCTGACTTTC. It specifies CSAAGTAGANVLTF. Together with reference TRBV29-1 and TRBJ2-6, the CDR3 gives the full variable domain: SAVISQKPSRDICQRGTSLTIQCQVDSQVTMMFWYRQQPGQSLTLIATANQGSEATYESGFVIDKFPISRPNLTFSTLTVSNMSPEDSSIYLCSAAGTAGANVLTFGAGSRLTVL.

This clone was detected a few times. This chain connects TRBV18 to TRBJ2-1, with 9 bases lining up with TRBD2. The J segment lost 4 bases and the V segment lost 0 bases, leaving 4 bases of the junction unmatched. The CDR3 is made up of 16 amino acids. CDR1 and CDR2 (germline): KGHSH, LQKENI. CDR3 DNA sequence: TGTGCCAGCTCACCACCGAGCGGGGGGAGGTACAATGAGCAGTTCTTC. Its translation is CASSPPSGGRYNEQFF.

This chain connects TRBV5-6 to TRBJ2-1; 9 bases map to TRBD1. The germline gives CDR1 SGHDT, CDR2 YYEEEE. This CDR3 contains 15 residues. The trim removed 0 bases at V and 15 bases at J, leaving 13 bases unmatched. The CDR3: CASSLGAGQGLGRFF. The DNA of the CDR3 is TGTGCCAGCAGCTTGGGGGCCGGACAGGGGCTCGGGCGGTTCTTC.

The CDR3 DNA follows: TGTGCCAGTAGTATCCCAGGGTCCGGGGAGCTGTTTTTT. Translation: CASSIPGSGELFF. This chain joins TRBV19 and TRBJ2-2, with a weak D call TRBD1 (5 bases). CDR3 size: 13 residues. CDR1 and CDR2 from the germline V gene are LNHDA and SQIVND (reference sequence). Trimming shortened V by 3 bases and J by 6 bases, and 8 bases separated the two germline ends.

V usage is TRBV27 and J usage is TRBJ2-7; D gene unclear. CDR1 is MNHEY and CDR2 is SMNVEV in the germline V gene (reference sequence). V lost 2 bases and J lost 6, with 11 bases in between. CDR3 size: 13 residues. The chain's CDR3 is CASSLDSFGEQYF. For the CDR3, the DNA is TGTGCCAGCAGTTTAGACTCCTTCGGCGAGCAGTACTTC.